This T cell receptor beta chain was sequenced for a study of T-cell memory formation after mild COVID-19. Study background: Across donors, TCR clusters were largely donor specific. Study results and limitations: Contracting CD8+ clones were enriched in EMRA, CD4+ mainly in CM and EM. Cross-reactive memory seemingly joined, as some responding clones were found in pre-infection memory.

CDR3 length equals 15 residues. Germline-derived CDR1 and CDR2 are LGHNA and YSLEER. V was pared by 2 bases and J by 4 bases, with 13 bases between. MiXCR, applied by TCRdb to the 5' RACE reads, yields one record per CDR3 protein. The sample has hundreds of thousands of distinct CDR3 sequences, roughly 15% seen once. This clonotype has more than one count but fewer than ten. The target antigen is unknown. The chain employs TRBV4-3 and TRBJ2-3; perhaps D is TRBD1 or TRBD2 (5 bases each). The receptor was derived from a man younger than 30 who had mild COVID-19 (a few samples of this study predate the infection). Cell type and time point are not known. Sequences were obtained from PBMCs or a T cell subset sorted from them (not recorded which). The CDR3 DNA sequence: TGCGCCAGCAGCCAATCCGGGGCTAGGGCAGATACGCAGTATTTT. Translated: CASSQSGARADTQYF.